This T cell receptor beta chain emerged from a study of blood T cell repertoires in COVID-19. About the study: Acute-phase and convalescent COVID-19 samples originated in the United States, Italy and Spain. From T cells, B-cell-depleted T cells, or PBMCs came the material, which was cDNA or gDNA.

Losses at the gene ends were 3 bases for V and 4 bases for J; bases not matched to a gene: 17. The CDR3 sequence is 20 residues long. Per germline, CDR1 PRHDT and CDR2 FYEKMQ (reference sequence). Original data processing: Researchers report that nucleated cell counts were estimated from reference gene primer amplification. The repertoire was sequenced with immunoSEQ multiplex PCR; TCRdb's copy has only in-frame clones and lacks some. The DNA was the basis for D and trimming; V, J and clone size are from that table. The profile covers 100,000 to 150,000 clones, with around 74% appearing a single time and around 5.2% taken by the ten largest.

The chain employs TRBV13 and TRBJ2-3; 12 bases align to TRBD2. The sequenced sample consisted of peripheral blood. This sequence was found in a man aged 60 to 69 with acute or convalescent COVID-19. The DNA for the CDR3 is TGTGCCAGCAGCTTCGGTCCCGCTAGCGGGGGGGCGACTCTCGCAGATACGCAGTATTTT. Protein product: CASSFGPASGGATLADTQYF.